This T cell receptor beta chain came from a study of human T cells and chemical hapten exposure. Study overall: The sensitizing agent was 2% DPC, placed on 2 cm by 2 cm of upper inner arm skin.

What the library attached to individual cDNA molecules were unique molecular identifiers. MiXCR, run by TCRdb on the RACE reads, gives a single entry per CDR3 protein. The table shows approximately 110,000 distinct CDR3 sequences, with more than 9.5% occurring only once. Time point reported: patch test 1, 2 weeks after DPC sensitization. Treatment indicated: therapeutic diphenylcyclopropenone sensitization with weekly scalp DPC. The V gene's germline CDR1 is MNHEY and CDR2 SVGEGT. This CDR3 is 16 amino acids long. This clonotype was seen ten or more times. At one of its ends the junction is not consistent with the germline gene, which may arise from a read error.

Specimen: whole blood, collected in connection with sensitization to the hapten diphenylcyclopropenone (DPC). This sequence was found in a woman in her forties with alopecia areata. Some clones in this sample may be carry-over from other donors' samples. The chain recombines TRBV6-2 or TRBV6-3 with TRBJ2-2; 8 bases match TRBD2. The DNA of the CDR3 is TGTGCCAGCAGTTACGGCGGGGGGACGAACACCGGGGAGCTGGTTTTT. Residues: CASSYGGGTNTGELVF.